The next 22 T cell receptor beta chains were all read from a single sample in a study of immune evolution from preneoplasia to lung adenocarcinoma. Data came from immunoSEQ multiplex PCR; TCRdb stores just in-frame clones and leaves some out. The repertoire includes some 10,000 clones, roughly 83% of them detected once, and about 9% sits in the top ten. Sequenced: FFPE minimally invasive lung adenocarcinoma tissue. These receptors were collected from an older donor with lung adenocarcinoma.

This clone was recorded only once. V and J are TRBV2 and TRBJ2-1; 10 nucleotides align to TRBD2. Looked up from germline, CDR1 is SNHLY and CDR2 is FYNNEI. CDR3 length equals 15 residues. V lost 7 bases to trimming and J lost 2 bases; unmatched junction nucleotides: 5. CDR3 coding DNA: TGTGCCAGCAAGCGGGGGGGAGGGGCCTACAATGAGCAGTTCTTC. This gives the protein CASKRGGGAYNEQFF.

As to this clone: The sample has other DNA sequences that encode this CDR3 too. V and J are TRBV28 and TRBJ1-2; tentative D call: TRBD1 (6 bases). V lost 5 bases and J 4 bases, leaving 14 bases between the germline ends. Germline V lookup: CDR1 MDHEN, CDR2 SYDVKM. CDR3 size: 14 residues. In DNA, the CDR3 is TGTGCCAGCAGTCCAACCGGGGGCTCCTATGGCTACACCTTC. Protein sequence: CASSPTGGSYGYTF.

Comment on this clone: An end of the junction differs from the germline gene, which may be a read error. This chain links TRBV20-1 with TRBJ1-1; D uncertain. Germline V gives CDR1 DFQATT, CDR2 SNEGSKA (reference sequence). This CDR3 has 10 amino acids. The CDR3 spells CSAPSLRAFF. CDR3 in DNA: TGCAGTGCCCCGTCCTTGAGGGCTTTTTTT.

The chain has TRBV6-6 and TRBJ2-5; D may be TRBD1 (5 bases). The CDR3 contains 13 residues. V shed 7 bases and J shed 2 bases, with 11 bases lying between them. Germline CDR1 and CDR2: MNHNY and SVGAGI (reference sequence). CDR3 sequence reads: CASKDSSQETQYF. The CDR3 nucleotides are TGTGCCAGCAAAGACAGCAGTCAAGAGACCCAGTACTTC.

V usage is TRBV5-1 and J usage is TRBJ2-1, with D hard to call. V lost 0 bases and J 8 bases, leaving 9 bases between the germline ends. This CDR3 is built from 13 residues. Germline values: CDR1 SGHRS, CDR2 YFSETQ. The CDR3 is CASSLAPFDEQFF. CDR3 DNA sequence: TGCGCCAGCAGCTTGGCCCCATTTGATGAGCAGTTCTTC. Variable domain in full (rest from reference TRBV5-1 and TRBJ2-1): KAGVTQTPRYLIKTRGQQVTLSCSPISGHRSVSWYQQTPGQGLQFLFEYFSETQRNKGNFPGRFSGRQFSNSRSEMNVSTLELGDSALYLCASSLAPFDEQFFGPGTRLTVL.

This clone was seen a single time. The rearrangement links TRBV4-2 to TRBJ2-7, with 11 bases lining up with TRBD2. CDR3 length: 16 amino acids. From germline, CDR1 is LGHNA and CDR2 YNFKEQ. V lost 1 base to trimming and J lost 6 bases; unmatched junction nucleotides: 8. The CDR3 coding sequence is TGTGCCAGCAGCCAAGGGACCGGGACTAGCGGCCGCGAGCAGTACTTC. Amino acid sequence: CASSQGTGTSGREQYF.

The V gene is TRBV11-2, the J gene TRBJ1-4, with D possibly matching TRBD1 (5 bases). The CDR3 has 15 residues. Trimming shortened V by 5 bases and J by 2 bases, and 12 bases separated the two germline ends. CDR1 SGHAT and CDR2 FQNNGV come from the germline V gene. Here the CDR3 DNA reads TGTGCCAGCAGCGCAGGGAGGTTTACTAATGAAAAACTGTTTTTT. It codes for CASSAGRFTNEKLFF. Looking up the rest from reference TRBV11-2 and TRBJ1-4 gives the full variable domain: EAGVAQSPRYKIIEKRQSVAFWCNPISGHATLYWYQQILGQGPKLLIQFQNNGVVDDSQLPKDRFSAERLKGVDSTLKIQPAKLEDSAVYLCASSAGRFTNEKLFFGSGTQLSVL.

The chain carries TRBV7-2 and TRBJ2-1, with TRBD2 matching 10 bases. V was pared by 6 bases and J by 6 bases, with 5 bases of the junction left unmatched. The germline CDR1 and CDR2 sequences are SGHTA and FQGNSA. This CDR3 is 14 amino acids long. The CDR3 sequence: CASSPSGRANEQFF. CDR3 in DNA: TGTGCCAGCAGTCCTAGCGGGAGAGCCAATGAGCAGTTCTTC.

CDR3 sequence reads: CASSPRAGTGEQYF. CDR3 DNA: TGTGCCAGCAGCCCACGGGCCGGGACCGGCGAGCAGTACTTC. This chain joins TRBV14 and TRBJ2-5, with D perhaps matching TRBD1 or TRBD2 (5 bases each). The DNA end lines up better with TRBJ2-7; the J call may be wrong. Germline CDR1 and CDR2: SGHDN and FVKESK. The CDR3 spans 14 residues.

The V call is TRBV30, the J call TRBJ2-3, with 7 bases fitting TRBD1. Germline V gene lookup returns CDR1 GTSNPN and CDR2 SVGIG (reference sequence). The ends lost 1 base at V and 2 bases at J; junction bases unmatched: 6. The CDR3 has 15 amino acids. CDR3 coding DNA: TGTGCCTGGAGTGGGGGGACAGCCAACACAGATACGCAGTATTTT. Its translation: CAWSGGTANTDTQYF.

CDR3 nucleotide sequence: TGCGCCAGCAGACAAGGGACCGGAGGGGGCTACACCTTC. It translates to CASRQGTGGGYTF. V usage is TRBV5-1 and J usage is TRBJ1-2; a possible D gene is TRBD1 (5 bases). The CDR3 contains 13 residues. CDR1 is SGHRS, CDR2 YFSETQ, per germline. Trimming stripped 5 bases from V and 8 bases from J, with 16 bases between.

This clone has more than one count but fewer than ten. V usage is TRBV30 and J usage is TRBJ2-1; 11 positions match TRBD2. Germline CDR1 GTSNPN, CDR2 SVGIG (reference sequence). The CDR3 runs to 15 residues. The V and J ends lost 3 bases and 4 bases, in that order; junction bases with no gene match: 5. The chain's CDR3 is CAWRKLAGEYNEQFF. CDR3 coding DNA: TGTGCCTGGAGAAAACTAGCGGGAGAATACAATGAGCAGTTCTTC.

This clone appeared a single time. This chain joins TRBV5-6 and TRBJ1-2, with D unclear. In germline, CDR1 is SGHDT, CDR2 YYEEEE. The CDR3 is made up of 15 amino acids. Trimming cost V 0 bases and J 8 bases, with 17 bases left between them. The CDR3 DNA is TGTGCCAGCAGCTTGGGGACGAAGGTCGAGAGAGGCTACACCTTC. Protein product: CASSLGTKVERGYTF.

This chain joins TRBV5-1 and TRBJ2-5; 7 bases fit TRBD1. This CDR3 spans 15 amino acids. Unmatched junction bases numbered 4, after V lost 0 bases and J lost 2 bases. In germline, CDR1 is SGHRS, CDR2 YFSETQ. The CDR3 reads CASSLVGQPQETQYF. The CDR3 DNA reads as TGCGCCAGCAGCTTGGTGGGACAGCCTCAAGAGACCCAGTACTTC.

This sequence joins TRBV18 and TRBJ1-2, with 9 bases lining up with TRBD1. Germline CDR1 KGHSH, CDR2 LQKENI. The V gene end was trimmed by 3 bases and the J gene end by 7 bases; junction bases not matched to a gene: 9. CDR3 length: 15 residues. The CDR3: CASSPQGQGRSGYTF. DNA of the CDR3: TGTGCCAGCTCACCCCAGGGACAGGGAAGGAGTGGCTACACCTTC.

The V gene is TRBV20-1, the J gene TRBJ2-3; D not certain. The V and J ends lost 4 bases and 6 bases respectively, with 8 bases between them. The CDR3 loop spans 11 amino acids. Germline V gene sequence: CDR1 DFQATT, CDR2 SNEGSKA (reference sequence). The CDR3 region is CSAKSGDTQYF. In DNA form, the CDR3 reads TGCAGTGCTAAGAGTGGGGATACGCAGTATTTT.

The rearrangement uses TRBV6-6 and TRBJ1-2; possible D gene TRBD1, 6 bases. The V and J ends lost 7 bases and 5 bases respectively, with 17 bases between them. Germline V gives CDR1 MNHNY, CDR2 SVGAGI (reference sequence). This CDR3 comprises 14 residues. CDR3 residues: CASTTHRVGYGYTF. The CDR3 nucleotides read TGTGCCAGCACGACTCACAGGGTGGGGTATGGCTACACCTTC.

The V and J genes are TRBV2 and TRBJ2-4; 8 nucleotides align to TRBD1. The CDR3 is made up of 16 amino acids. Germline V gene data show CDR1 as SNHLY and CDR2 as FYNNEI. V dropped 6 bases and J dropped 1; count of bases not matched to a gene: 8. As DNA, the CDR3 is TGTGCCAGCAGAGGGGGACAGGAGGTGGCCAAAAACATTCAGTACTTC. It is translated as CASRGGQEVAKNIQYF.

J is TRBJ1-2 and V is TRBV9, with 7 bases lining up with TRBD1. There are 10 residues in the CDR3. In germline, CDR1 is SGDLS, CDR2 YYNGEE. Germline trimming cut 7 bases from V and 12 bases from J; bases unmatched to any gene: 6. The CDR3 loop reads CASGDRAHTF. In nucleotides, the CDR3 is TGTGCCAGCGGCGACAGGGCCCACACCTTC.

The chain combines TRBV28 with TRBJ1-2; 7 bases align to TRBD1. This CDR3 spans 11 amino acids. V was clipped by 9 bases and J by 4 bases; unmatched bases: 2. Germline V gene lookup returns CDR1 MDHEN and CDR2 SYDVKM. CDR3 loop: CASGTAYGYTF. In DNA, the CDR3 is TGTGCCAGTGGGACAGCCTATGGCTACACCTTC.

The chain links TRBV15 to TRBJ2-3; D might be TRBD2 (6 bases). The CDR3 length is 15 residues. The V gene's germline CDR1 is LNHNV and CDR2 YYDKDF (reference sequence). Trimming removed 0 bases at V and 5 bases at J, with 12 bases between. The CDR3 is CATSRDRGTGDTQYF. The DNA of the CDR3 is TGTGCCACCAGCAGAGATCGTGGGACTGGAGATACGCAGTATTTT.

CDR3 bases: TGTGCCACCAGCACCCTCCAATTACCCCTTATCGGCTACACCTTC. This gives the protein CATSTLQLPLIGYTF. This rearrangement joins TRBV15 to TRBJ1-2; no clear D gene. The germline V and J ends were trimmed by 4 bases and 8 bases, with 20 bases remaining between them. The germline V gene has CDR1 LNHNV and CDR2 YYDKDF (reference sequence). This CDR3 contains 15 residues.